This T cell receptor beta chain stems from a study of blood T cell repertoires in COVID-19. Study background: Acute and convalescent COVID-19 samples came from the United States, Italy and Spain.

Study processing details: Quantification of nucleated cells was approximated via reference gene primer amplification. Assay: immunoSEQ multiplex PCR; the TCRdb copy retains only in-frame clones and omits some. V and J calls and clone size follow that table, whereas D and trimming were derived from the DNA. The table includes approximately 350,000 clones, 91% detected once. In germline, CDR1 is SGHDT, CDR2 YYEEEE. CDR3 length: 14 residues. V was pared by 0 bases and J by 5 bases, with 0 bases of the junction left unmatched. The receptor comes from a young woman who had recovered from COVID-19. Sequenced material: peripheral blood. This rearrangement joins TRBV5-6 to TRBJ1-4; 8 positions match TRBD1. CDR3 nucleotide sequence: TGTGCCAGCAGCTTGGACAGGGGGAATGAAAAACTGTTTTTT. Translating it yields CASSLDRGNEKLFF.